Sequencing of this T cell receptor beta chain was carried out in a study of blood T cells in healthy people across ages. Background on the study: About one barcoded beta molecule was captured per two T cells (by template switching). General observations from the study: Estimates of diversity drawn from one million T cells were considered underestimates.

Researchers collected about 9.1 milliliters of peripheral blood from every single donor. A J-beta primer mix and a sample-barcoded 5' primer were used in a second PCR of roughly 6 to 11 cycles. A template-switch adaptor with 12 random nucleotides tagged each cDNA molecule. TCRdb re-called the 5' RACE reads with MiXCR, one entry per CDR3 protein. The sample holds 650,000 to 800,000 distinct CDR3 sequences, approximately 44% seen once. V gave up 6 bases and J gave up 1 base; unmatched junction bases: 7. The CDR3 runs 15 residues. From germline, CDR1 is MNHEY and CDR2 SVGAGI. For this clonotype: Its target is unknown.

The origin of this receptor is a man aged 55 to 70 in good health. This chain joins TRBV6-5 and TRBJ2-3; 7 bases map to TRBD2. The sequencing sample was made of blood. The CDR3 DNA reads as TGTGCCAGCAGCCCCGGGGGGACCGGCACAGATACGCAGTATTTT. Amino acids: CASSPGGTGTDTQYF.